The subject of this entry is one TCR beta chain. In its sample, this clone was seen many times. No cognate antigen has been identified for it. Per-nucleotide qualities are absent, and no much larger clonotype sits a single base away. This entry is derived from a study of cytomegalovirus exposure and HLA in healthy donors (dated by TCRdb to 2016 to 2017). For the wider study: According to a later analysis, one platform produced both the 120 validation repertoires and the approximately 670 repertoires of the first cohort. The aim of the study was to test whether cataloging public T cell receptors could identify signatures of past pathogen exposure. High-throughput TCR immunosequencing, statistical association of individual TCRs with disease status, and machine learning were combined to predict cytomegalovirus infection status. A separate validation cohort of approximately 120 different subjects was used in addition to the approximately 610-subject first cohort.

What the study reported, not specific to this receptor: All 120 or so repertoires were used to score co-occurrence in the validation cohort in a later analysis, because that analysis had no HLA typing for the cohort. Subsequent analysis determined that TCRs grouped into clusters in the first cohort also showed a tendency toward co-occurrence across the 90 to 150 validation repertoires, and approximately 94% of cluster scores exceeded 0. In both the original and validation cohorts, the classifier was reported to diagnose cytomegalovirus status with high specificity and sensitivity. Three of the identified cytomegalovirus-associated TCR beta chains were confirmed in vitro to be specific for cytomegalovirus antigens. It was suggested by the authors that the approach could potentially be generalized to other disease states and immunological phenotypes. While some public TCRs were present in many individuals, most TCR sequences turned up only very rarely across donors. A total of roughly 160 TCR beta chains were listed by the study as associated with cytomegalovirus.

Separate from the approximately 700-subject first cohort, the validation cohort of roughly 110 subjects was the group to which the donors belonged. Cut back by 0 bases and 4 bases, the V and J ends lie 16 bases apart. From the cysteine through the phenylalanine, the CDR3 covers 17 amino acids. CDR3 DNA only is kept here, 51 bases in frame from base 1. From a lookup of the germline V gene, CDR1 and CDR2 are MGHRA and YSYEKL. The library came from the immunoSEQ multiplex PCR assay. As for the authors' bioinformatics: A statistical classification framework was built to diagnose cytomegalovirus status from the catalog of TCR beta chain sequences. The clones in this table, taken by TCRdb from immuneACCESS, are in-frame only. Not every clone is retained; where verified, under half of the shortfall comes from an unresolved V gene, and the cause of the rest is unknown. V, J and clone size reflect that table, while D and trimming were determined from the DNA. This sample has about 280,000 clones in its table, and around 85% of those were observed once. The ten largest clones represent less than 1.2% of the sample.

The material sequenced was PBMCs. The chain joins TRBV4-1 to TRBJ1-3; TRBD1 is a weak D gene call, 6 bases matching. This receptor was identified in a young woman in good health and CMV-seronegative. The DNA is TGCGCCAGCAGCCAAGAGGGTCGGGGGGCAAAAGGAAACACCATATATTTT. This sequence encodes CASSQEGRGAKGNTIYF.